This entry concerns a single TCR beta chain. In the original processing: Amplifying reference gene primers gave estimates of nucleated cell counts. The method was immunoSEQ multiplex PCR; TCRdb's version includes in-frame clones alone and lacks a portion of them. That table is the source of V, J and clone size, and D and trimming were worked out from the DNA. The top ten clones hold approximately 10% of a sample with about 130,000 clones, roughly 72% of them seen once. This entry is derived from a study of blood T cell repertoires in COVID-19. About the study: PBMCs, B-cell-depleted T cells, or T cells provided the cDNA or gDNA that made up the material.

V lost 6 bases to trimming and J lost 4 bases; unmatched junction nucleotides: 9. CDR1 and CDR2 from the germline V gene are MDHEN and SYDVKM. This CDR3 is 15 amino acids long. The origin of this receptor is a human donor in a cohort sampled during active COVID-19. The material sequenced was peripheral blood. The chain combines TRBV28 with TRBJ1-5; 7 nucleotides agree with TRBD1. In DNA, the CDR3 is TGTGCCAGCAGCCCTACAGGGGCCCGAAATCAGCCCCAGCATTTT. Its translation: CASSPTGARNQPQHF.